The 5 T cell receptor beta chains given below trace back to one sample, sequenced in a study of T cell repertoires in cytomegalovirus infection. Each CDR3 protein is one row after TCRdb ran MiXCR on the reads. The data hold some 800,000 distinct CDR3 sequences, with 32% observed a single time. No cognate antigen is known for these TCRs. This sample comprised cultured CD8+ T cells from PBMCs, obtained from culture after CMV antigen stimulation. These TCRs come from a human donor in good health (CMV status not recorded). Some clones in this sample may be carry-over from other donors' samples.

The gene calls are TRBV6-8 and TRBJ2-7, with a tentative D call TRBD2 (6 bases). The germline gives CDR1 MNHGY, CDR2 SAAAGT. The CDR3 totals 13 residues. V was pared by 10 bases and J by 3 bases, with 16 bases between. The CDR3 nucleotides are TGTGCCATCCCGGGACTTGCCGTCTACGAGCAGTACTTC. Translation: CAIPGLAVYEQYF.

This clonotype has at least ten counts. DNA of the CDR3: TGTGCCAGCAGCTTGGGTTGGGGACCCTTTCACAATGAGCAGTTCTTC. This sequence encodes CASSLGWGPFHNEQFF. V and J are TRBV11-1 and TRBJ2-1; the D call may be TRBD1 or TRBD2 (5 bases each). This CDR3 is 16 amino acids long. Germline-derived CDR1 and CDR2 are SGHAT and FQDESV (reference sequence). Trimming took 3 bases from V and 5 from J, leaving 17 bases between them.

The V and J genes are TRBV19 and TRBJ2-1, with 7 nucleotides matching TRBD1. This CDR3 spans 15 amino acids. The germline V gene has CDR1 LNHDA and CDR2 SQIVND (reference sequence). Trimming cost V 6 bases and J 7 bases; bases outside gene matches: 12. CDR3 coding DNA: TGTGCCAGTAGCAACTACAGGGGACACTTGAATGAGCAGTTCTTC. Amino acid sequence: CASSNYRGHLNEQFF. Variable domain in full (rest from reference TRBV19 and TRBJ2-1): DGGITQSPKYLFRKEGQNVTLSCEQNLNHDAMYWYRQDPGQGLRLIYYSQIVNDFQKGDIAEGYSVSREKKESFPLTVTSAQKNPTAFYLCASSNYRGHLNEQFFGPGTRLTVL.

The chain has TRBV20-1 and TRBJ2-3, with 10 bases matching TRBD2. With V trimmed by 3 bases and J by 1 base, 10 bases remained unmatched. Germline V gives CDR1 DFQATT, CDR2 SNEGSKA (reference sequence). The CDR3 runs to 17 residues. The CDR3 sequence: CSARLAGGTPGTDTQYF. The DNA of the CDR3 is TGCAGTGCTAGGTTAGCGGGGGGTACCCCGGGCACAGATACGCAGTATTTT.

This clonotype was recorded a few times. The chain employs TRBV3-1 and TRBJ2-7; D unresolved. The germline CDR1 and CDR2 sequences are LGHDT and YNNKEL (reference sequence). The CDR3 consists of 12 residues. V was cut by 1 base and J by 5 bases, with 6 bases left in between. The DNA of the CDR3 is TGTGCCAGCAGCCAAGGGTACAACGAGCAGTACTTC. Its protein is CASSQGYNEQYF.